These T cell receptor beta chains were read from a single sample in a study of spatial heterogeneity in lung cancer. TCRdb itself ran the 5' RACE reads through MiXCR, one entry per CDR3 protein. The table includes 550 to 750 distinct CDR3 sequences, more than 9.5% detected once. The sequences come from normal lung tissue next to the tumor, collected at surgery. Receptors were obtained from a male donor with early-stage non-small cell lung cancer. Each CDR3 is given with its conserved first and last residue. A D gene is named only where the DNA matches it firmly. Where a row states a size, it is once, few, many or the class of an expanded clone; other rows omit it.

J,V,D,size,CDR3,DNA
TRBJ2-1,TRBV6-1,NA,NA,CASSTIALRHEQFF,TGTGCCAGCAGTACAATAGCCTTACGCCATGAGCAGTTCTTC
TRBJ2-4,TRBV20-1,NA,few,CSARDLAAQGKTKNIQYF,TGCAGTGCTAGAGATTTGGCGGCGCAGGGGAAAACCAAAAACATTCAGTACTTC
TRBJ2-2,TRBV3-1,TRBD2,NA,CASSQASGRLHTGELFF,TGTGCCAGCAGCCAAGCTAGCGGGAGATTACACACCGGGGAGCTGTTTTTT
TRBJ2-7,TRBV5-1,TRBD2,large,CASSGAGGINEQYF,TGCGCCAGCAGCGGAGCGGGAGGTATAAACGAGCAGTACTTC
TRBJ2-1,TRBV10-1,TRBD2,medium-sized,CASTQGLAGPPHF,TGCGCCAGCACTCAGGGACTAGCGGGACCTCCGCACTTC
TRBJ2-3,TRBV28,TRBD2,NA,CASSFGWEGVRDTQYF,TGTGCCAGCAGTTTTGGGTGGGAGGGCGTGCGAGATACGCAGTATTTT
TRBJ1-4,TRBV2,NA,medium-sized,CASRRLITNEKLFF,TGTGCCAGCCGCCGATTGATAACTAATGAAAAACTGTTTTTT
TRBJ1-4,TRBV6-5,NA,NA,CASSRTALNEKLFF,TGTGCCAGCAGTCGGACGGCATTAAATGAAAAACTGTTTTTT
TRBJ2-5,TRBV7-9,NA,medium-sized,CASSLLGGETQYF,TGTGCCAGCAGCTTACTGGGCGGAGAGACCCAGTACTTC
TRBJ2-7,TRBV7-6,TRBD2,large,CASGGGKTYEQYF,TGTGCCAGCGGCGGGGGGAAAACCTACGAGCAGTACTTC
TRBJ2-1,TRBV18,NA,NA,CASSPPGSAYNEQFF,TGTGCCAGCTCACCACCGGGGTCAGCCTACAATGAGCAGTTCTTC
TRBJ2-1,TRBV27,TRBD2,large,CASGLAPYNEQFF,TGTGCCAGCGGACTAGCGCCCTACAATGAGCAGTTCTTC
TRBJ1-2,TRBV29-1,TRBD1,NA,CSAVGSGQGADGYTF,TGCAGCGCCGTCGGTAGTGGGCAGGGGGCCGATGGCTACACCTTC
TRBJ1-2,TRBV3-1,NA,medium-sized,CASSQEPGRNYGYTF,TGTGCCAGCAGCCAAGAACCAGGGCGAAACTATGGCTACACCTTC
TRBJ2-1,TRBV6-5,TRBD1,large,CASSYQATAGGEQFF,TGTGCCAGCAGTTACCAAGCGACAGCAGGGGGCGAGCAGTTCTTC
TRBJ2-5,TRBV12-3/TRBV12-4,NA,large,CASSFSGREETQYF,TGTGCCAGCAGTTTCTCGGGACGCGAAGAGACCCAGTACTTC
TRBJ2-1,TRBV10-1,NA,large,CASSETQAYNEQFF,TGCGCCAGCAGTGAAACGCAAGCGTACAATGAGCAGTTCTTC
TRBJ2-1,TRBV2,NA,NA,CASTKGSFRFEQFF,TGTGCCAGCACCAAGGGTAGTTTCCGGTTTGAGCAGTTCTTC
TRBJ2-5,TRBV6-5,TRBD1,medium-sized,CASSSPGQAKETQYF,TGTGCCAGCAGCTCTCCGGGACAGGCCAAGGAGACCCAGTACTTC
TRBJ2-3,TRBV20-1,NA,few,CSARPLDRTDTQYF,TGCAGTGCTAGACCCCTCGACCGCACAGATACGCAGTATTTT
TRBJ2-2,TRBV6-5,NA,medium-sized,CASSYWGSSGELFF,TGTGCCAGCAGTTATTGGGGGTCATCCGGGGAGCTGTTTTTT
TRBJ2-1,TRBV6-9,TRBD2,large,CASWGLAGVYNEQFF,TGTGCCAGCTGGGGACTAGCGGGAGTCTACAATGAGCAGTTCTTC
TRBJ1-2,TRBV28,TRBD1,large,CASIVGGGRANYGYTF,TGTGCCAGCATAGTGGGAGGGGGCCGAGCTAACTATGGCTACACCTTC
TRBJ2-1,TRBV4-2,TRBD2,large,CASSQEERGGRKFF,TGTGCCAGCAGCCAAGAGGAGCGGGGGGGCCGGAAGTTCTTC